The 21 T cell receptor beta chains below all came from one sample that was sequenced in a study of blood T cells in healthy people across ages. The authors ran a second PCR of roughly 6 to 12 cycles using a sample-barcoded 5' primer and a J-beta primer mix. TCRdb itself ran the 5' RACE reads through MiXCR, one entry per CDR3 protein. Altogether 650,000 to 800,000 distinct CDR3 sequences are present, under 45% being singletons, with the ten largest covering approximately 19%. The sample taken for sequencing was blood. These receptor sequences come from a man between 60 and 70 years old in good health.

This chain joins TRBV20-1 and TRBJ2-1; the match to TRBD1 covers 9 bases. The J call may be faulty, since TRBJ2-7 better matches the DNA end. Germline CDR1 is DFQATT and CDR2 is SNEGSKA (reference sequence). The length of the CDR3 is 14 residues. CDR3 sequence (DNA): TGCAGTGCTAGTCTGGGACAGGGCCACAATGAGCAGTACTTC. Its translation: CSASLGQGHNEQYF.

As regards this clonotype: Its ends do not fully match the called genes, so a read error is possible. J is TRBJ2-1 and V is TRBV10-2; TRBD2 is a possible D gene (7 bases). The CDR3 contains 14 residues. Germline CDR1 is WSHSY and CDR2 is SAAADI. The CDR3 DNA reads as TGTGCCACGTCCCTTGGGGGGGCCCACAATGAGCAGTTCTTC. It encodes CATSLGGAHNEQFF.

This clonotype was recorded at least ten times. This chain uses TRBV12-3 or TRBV12-4 with TRBJ2-7, with TRBD1 identical over 8 bases. The CDR3 runs to 15 residues. After removal of 6 bases from V and 6 bases from J, the junction contained 13 bases not matched to a gene. The CDR3 protein is CASSSRQGRHPEQYF. In nucleotides, the CDR3 is TGTGCCAGCAGCTCCCGACAGGGGAGACACCCCGAGCAGTACTTC.

The chain combines TRBV18 with TRBJ2-3, with 8 bases that match TRBD2. The CDR3 runs 15 residues. The germline V gene has CDR1 KGHSH and CDR2 LQKENI. J lost 2 bases, V lost 6 bases, and 7 bases had no gene match. The CDR3, as DNA: TGTGCCAGCTCTCGAGGACTAGCCGTCACAGATACGCAGTATTTT. Amino acid sequence: CASSRGLAVTDTQYF.

The chain links TRBV20-1 to TRBJ1-2, with 9 bases fitting TRBD1. The V segment lost 6 bases and the J segment 2 bases; nucleotides outside the gene matches: 10. CDR3 length equals 15 residues. Germline-derived CDR1 and CDR2 are DFQATT and SNEGSKA (reference sequence). The CDR3 is CSAPGQGTLNYGYTF. The CDR3 region has the DNA TGCAGTGCCCCGGGACAGGGAACTTTGAACTATGGCTACACCTTC.

Of note for this clonotype: The germline gene is not matched at one end of the junction; a read error may be the cause. This chain connects TRBV7-9 to TRBJ1-4; 7 positions agree with TRBD1. Germline-derived CDR1 and CDR2 are SEHNR and FQNEAQ (reference sequence). The CDR3 runs 15 residues. CDR3 nucleotides: TGTGCCAGCAGTTTAGGGGGCTCGGCTAATGAAAAACTGTTTTTT. Its protein is CASSLGGSANEKLFF.

This clonotype was picked up a small number of times. This rearrangement joins TRBV7-2 to TRBJ2-1; TRBD2 matches 9 bases. CDR1 is SGHTA and CDR2 is FQGNSA in the germline V gene. Trimming at V came to 0 bases and at J to 5 bases, leaving 8 bases not matched to a gene. There are 17 residues in the CDR3. CDR3 coding DNA: TGTGCCAGCAGCTTAGCCCTTCCCCTAGCGGGGAACAATGAGCAGTTCTTC. It encodes CASSLALPLAGNNEQFF.

J is TRBJ1-1 and V is TRBV5-6; D gene uncertain. The V gene's germline CDR1 is SGHDT and CDR2 YYEEEE. This CDR3 is 14 amino acids long. Between the trimmed V and J ends, which lost 2 bases and 1 base, there was a span of 9 bases. The CDR3 DNA follows: TGTGCCAGCAGCTTCGGGTTAAGGAACACTGAAGCTTTCTTT. Amino acids: CASSFGLRNTEAFF.

The chain links TRBV20-1 to TRBJ1-2, with D hard to call. V lost 1 base, J lost 4 bases, and 13 bases lay in between. This CDR3 comprises 14 residues. Germline V gives CDR1 DFQATT, CDR2 SNEGSKA (reference sequence). The CDR3 protein is CSARVSGGGYGYTF. DNA of the CDR3: TGCAGTGCTAGAGTAAGCGGTGGCGGCTATGGCTACACCTTC.

This clonotype was seen only a few times. This chain uses TRBV6-5 with TRBJ2-7; 9 bases are a match to TRBD1. The V gene's germline CDR1 is MNHEY and CDR2 SVGAGI. The CDR3 has 14 residues. The V segment lost 4 bases and the J segment 4 bases; nucleotides outside the gene matches: 5. CDR3 bases: TGTGCCAGCAGTTCACACAGGGGGCTGTACGAGCAGTACTTC. It is translated as CASSSHRGLYEQYF.

The rearrangement joins TRBV9 to TRBJ2-5, with D possibly being TRBD2 (5 bases). Looked up from germline, CDR1 is SGDLS and CDR2 is YYNGEE. The CDR3 has 13 amino acids. Trimming took 4 bases from V and 7 from J, leaving 14 bases between them. The CDR3 nucleotides read TGTGCCAGCAGCCCACGGACTGAGTGGACCCAGTACTTC. It is translated as CASSPRTEWTQYF.

This sequence joins TRBV4-1 and TRBJ2-7; TRBD2 matches at 10 bases. CDR1 is MGHRA, CDR2 YSYEKL, per germline. V was pared by 4 bases and J by 6 bases, with 9 bases of the junction left unmatched. The CDR3 consists of 15 residues. CDR3 loop: CASSRDVAGGCEQYF. Here the CDR3 DNA reads TGCGCCAGCAGCCGAGACGTAGCGGGGGGCTGCGAGCAGTACTTC.

The chain carries TRBV14 and TRBJ2-5; 10 nucleotides line up with TRBD1. Germline loops: CDR1 SGHDN, CDR2 FVKESK. This CDR3 is built from 16 residues. With V trimmed by 3 bases and J by 5 bases, 9 bases remained unmatched. The CDR3 sequence: CASSHRMDRGVETQYF. The CDR3 DNA reads as TGTGCCAGCAGCCACCGGATGGACAGGGGGGTCGAGACCCAGTACTTC.

The chain recombines TRBV2 with TRBJ2-7; the D is unclear. The germline gives CDR1 SNHLY, CDR2 FYNNEI. There are 12 residues in the CDR3. The V end was cut by 4 bases, the J end by 3 bases, with 7 bases between. CDR3 sequence: CASSAENYEQYF. The CDR3, as DNA: TGTGCCAGCAGTGCAGAGAACTACGAGCAGTACTTC.

This clonotype was observed many times. This rearrangement joins TRBV3-1 to TRBJ2-1; D tentatively fits TRBD1 or TRBD2 (7 bases each). The CDR3 is made up of 15 amino acids. V was shortened by 5 bases and J by 3 bases, with 14 bases between the two germline ends. Germline CDR1 is LGHDT and CDR2 is YNNKEL (reference sequence). The CDR3 DNA reads as TGTGCCAGCAGCGCAGGGGGGGCGGGCTACAATGAGCAGTTCTTC. Translation gives CASSAGGAGYNEQFF.

The chain combines TRBV5-1 with TRBJ2-1; D call uncertain. Trimming pared 0 bases from V and 8 bases from J, leaving 6 bases between. Germline V lookup: CDR1 SGHRS, CDR2 YFSETQ. The CDR3 contains 12 residues. This CDR3 is CASSLDSHEQFF. The CDR3 region has the DNA TGCGCCAGCAGCTTGGATAGCCATGAGCAGTTCTTC.

The V and J genes are TRBV5-1 and TRBJ2-3; the D is unclear. V shed 2 bases and J shed 0 bases, with 10 bases lying between them. In germline, CDR1 is SGHRS, CDR2 YFSETQ. The CDR3 sequence is 15 residues long. The CDR3 coding sequence is TGCGCCAGCAGCTTTAACAGCCATAGCACAGATACGCAGTATTTT. It is translated as CASSFNSHSTDTQYF.

The rearrangement links TRBV27 to TRBJ1-2, with D possibly being TRBD1 (6 bases). Germline values: CDR1 MNHEY, CDR2 SMNVEV (reference sequence). CDR3 size: 13 residues. Trimming cost V 2 bases and J 8 bases, with 12 bases left between them. As DNA, the CDR3 is TGTGCCAGCAGTTTAAGCGGGGGGCTGGGCTACACCTTC. Its protein is CASSLSGGLGYTF.

This clonotype showed up many times. This chain joins TRBV27 and TRBJ2-7, with TRBD1 identical over 9 bases. This CDR3 spans 15 amino acids. V shed 2 bases and J 2 bases; nucleotides not matched to a gene: 4. Germline CDR1 reads MNHEY; CDR2 reads SMNVEV (reference sequence). The CDR3 spells CASSLNGQGTYEQYF. The CDR3 DNA is TGTGCCAGCAGTTTAAATGGACAGGGGACCTACGAGCAGTACTTC.

This clonotype was picked up a small number of times. This chain uses TRBV11-2 with TRBJ2-5; 9 positions match TRBD2. Judging by the DNA end, TRBJ2-7 fits better; the J call may be wrong. Germline V gene sequence: CDR1 SGHAT, CDR2 FQNNGV. The CDR3 has 15 amino acids. In nucleotides, the CDR3 is TGTGCCAGCAGCCCGGGGGCAGCGGGGGGTTTCGAGCAGTACTTC. As protein: CASSPGAAGGFEQYF.

Ten or more counts support this clonotype. The chain recombines TRBV12-3 or TRBV12-4 with TRBJ1-5, with 8 positions matching TRBD1. The ends lost 5 bases at V and 7 bases at J; junction bases unmatched: 4. The CDR3 runs to 13 residues. In DNA form, the CDR3 reads TGTGCCAGCAGTCGACAGGGGCACCAGCCCCAGCATTTT. It specifies CASSRQGHQPQHF.